These 26 T cell receptor beta chains share one sample of origin, sequenced in a study of regulatory T cells in long-lasting Graves disease (dated by TCRdb to the early 2020s). The sample's time point, from its label and the paper: persistent/refractory GD, antithyroid drugs over 5 years with positive TRAb. For both TCR sequencing and RNA sequencing, RNA was extracted from PBMCs in TRIzol. To prepare the library, multiplex PCR was applied. TCRdb lists the instrument as Illumina HiSeq 4000. iRepertoire HTBI primers and Arm-PCR amplification of CDR3 regions were used to construct TCR beta libraries. Starting from the raw public reads, TCRdb applied fastp trimming at Q25, assembled clones with MiXCR and retained in-frame beta chains. Under each unique CDR3 protein, matching rows form one entry showing the most common genes and DNA. The sample has roughly 360,000 distinct CDR3 sequences on record, 20% to 25% of them singletons. Around 30% of the sample goes to the ten largest clones.

The sample was peripheral blood mononuclear cells (PBMCs), taken when the disease was refractory, from a patient treated with antithyroid drugs. These receptors were collected from a woman in her 40s with Graves disease. Donor details come from another sample of the same person, matched by shared clones.

This clonotype was found once. The CDR3 loop is CASSPGTGNVGAIYEQYF. The CDR3 DNA reads TGTGCCAGCAGTCCCGGGACAGGGAACGTGGGAGCCATCTACGAGCAGTACTTC. The chain employs TRBV3-1 and TRBJ2-7; 9 bases are shared with TRBD1. Germline V gene data show CDR1 as LGHDT and CDR2 as YNNKEL (reference sequence). The CDR3 consists of 18 residues. V lost 6 bases, J lost 3 bases, and 18 bases stayed unmatched.

This sequence joins TRBV5-1 and TRBJ2-3, with 9 bases aligning to TRBD1. V shed 4 bases and J 4 bases; nucleotides not matched to a gene: 1. The CDR3 covers 13 residues. From germline, CDR1 is SGHRS and CDR2 YFSETQ. The CDR3 loop is CASSTGGPDTQYF. CDR3 sequence (DNA): TGCGCCAGCAGCACAGGGGGCCCAGATACGCAGTATTTT.

Many counts were recorded for this clonotype. The chain uses TRBV28 and TRBJ2-7; 8 bases align to TRBD1. The ends lost 6 bases at V and 0 bases at J; junction bases unmatched: 13. The V gene's germline CDR1 is MDHEN and CDR2 SYDVKM. The CDR3 consists of 17 residues. The CDR3 DNA follows: TGTGCCAGCAGCTCTCCCTCGCGGACAGGGAGCTCCTACGAGCAGTACTTC. This translates into CASSSPSRTGSSYEQYF.

In its sample, this clonotype was seen many times. A much larger clone lies one base from this, so it may be a read error. V usage is TRBV28 and J usage is TRBJ2-7; D is unresolved. The CDR3 has 11 residues. V lost 5 bases and J 1 base, leaving 3 bases between the germline ends. The germline CDR1 and CDR2 sequences are MDHEN and SYDVKM. The CDR3 DNA follows: TGTGCCAGCAGTGGGTCCTACGAGCAGTACTTC. This encodes CASSGSYEQYF.

A remark on this clonotype: A read error may explain this, as a much larger clone is one base away. DNA of the CDR3: TGTGCCGGCAGTTATTGGCGGGAGCGCTACGAGCAGTACTTC. It specifies CAGSYWRERYEQYF. V is TRBV28 and J is TRBJ2-7; 7 bases are a match to TRBD2. The CDR3 totals 14 residues. CDR1 MDHEN and CDR2 SYDVKM come from the germline V gene.

This clonotype was counted ten times or more. The chain carries TRBV28 and TRBJ2-4, with D possibly TRBD1 on 6 matching bases. V lost 6 bases, J lost 3 bases, and 12 bases lay in between. The CDR3 loop spans 14 amino acids. The germline gives CDR1 MDHEN, CDR2 SYDVKM. CDR3 sequence: CASSRGDIKNIQYF. CDR3 nucleotides: TGTGCCAGCAGCCGTGGGGACATCAAAAACATTCAGTACTTC.

This clonotype was detected a few times. The V gene is TRBV5-1, the J gene TRBJ2-5; TRBD1 matches at 8 bases. The CDR3 is 14 amino acids. The V gene's germline CDR1 is SGHRS and CDR2 YFSETQ. Trimming cost V 4 bases and J 5 bases; bases outside gene matches: 7. CDR3 nucleotides: TGCGCCAGCAGCACTCAGGGGGCGGGGGAGACCCAGTACTTC. The encoded protein is CASSTQGAGETQYF. Full variable domain (missing parts from reference TRBV5-1 and TRBJ2-5): KAGVTQTPRYLIKTRGQQVTLSCSPISGHRSVSWYQQTPGQGLQFLFEYFSETQRNKGNFPGRFSGRQFSNSRSEMNVSTLELGDSALYLCASSTQGAGETQYFGPGTRLLVL.

This clonotype was counted ten times or more. V gene TRBV2 combines with J gene TRBJ2-5; D remains unclear. The germline V gene has CDR1 SNHLY and CDR2 FYNNEI. V lost 8 bases and J lost 2, with 12 bases in between. The CDR3 has 13 residues. The CDR3 coding sequence is TGTGCCAGCGTCAGGCAGCTACAAGAGACCCAGTACTTC. Residues: CASVRQLQETQYF.

This rearrangement joins TRBV27 to TRBJ2-7; TRBD1 matches 8 bases. CDR1 is MNHEY and CDR2 is SMNVEV in the germline V gene (reference sequence). The CDR3 has 13 residues. The CDR3 reads CGSGQGFSYEQYF. For the CDR3, the DNA is TGTGGGAGCGGACAGGGTTTCTCCTACGAGCAGTACTTC.

This clonotype has at least ten counts. The chain carries TRBV15 and TRBJ1-5; D is perhaps TRBD1 (5 bases). Per the germline V gene, CDR1 is LNHNV and CDR2 is YYDKDF (reference sequence). V was trimmed by 0 bases and J by 4 bases, leaving 13 bases between them. CDR3 length equals 16 residues. The CDR3 is CATSRDPRGSNQPQHF. The CDR3 region has the DNA TGTGCCACCAGCAGAGATCCAAGGGGATCTAATCAGCCCCAGCATTTT.

In its sample, this clonotype was seen a few times. V gene TRBV28 combines with J gene TRBJ2-6, with 9 bases identical to TRBD1. The CDR3 is 17 residues long. The germline V gene has CDR1 MDHEN and CDR2 SYDVKM. V dropped 6 bases and J dropped 4; count of bases not matched to a gene: 10. CDR3 sequence: CASRRRDRVSGANVLTF. The DNA of the CDR3 is TGTGCCAGCAGACGACGGGACAGGGTCTCCGGGGCCAACGTCCTGACTTTC.

The chain couples TRBV15 to TRBJ2-2; TRBD1 aligns across 7 bases. CDR1 is LNHNV, CDR2 YYDKDF, per germline (reference sequence). Germline trimming cut 4 bases from V and 5 bases from J; bases unmatched to any gene: 7. This CDR3 has 15 amino acids. The CDR3 sequence is CATSTRQGRTGELFF. The DNA of the CDR3 is TGTGCCACCAGCACCCGACAGGGACGAACCGGGGAGCTGTTTTTT.

Ten or more counts support this clonotype. The V and J genes are TRBV7-8 and TRBJ2-5; perhaps D is TRBD1 or TRBD2 (5 bases each). Trimming took off 3 bases at V and 3 bases at J, with 14 bases between the two ends. Germline V gene data show CDR1 as SGHVS and CDR2 as FQNEAQ. The CDR3 covers 15 residues. The CDR3 DNA follows: TGTGCCAGCAGCTTGAGGGGATCCAGGGAAGAGACCCAGTACTTC. Translating it yields CASSLRGSREETQYF. Supplemented by reference TRBV7-8 and TRBJ2-5, the full variable domain reads GAGVSQSPRYKVAKRGQDVALRCDPISGHVSLFWYQQALGQGPEFLTYFQNEAQLDKSGLPSDRFFAERPEGSVSTLKIQRTQQEDSAVYLCASSLRGSREETQYFGPGTRLLVL.

The rearrangement links TRBV15 to TRBJ1-1; D gene unclear. The germline V and J ends were trimmed by 0 bases and 3 bases, with 8 bases remaining between them. This CDR3 comprises 14 residues. Germline V gene sequence: CDR1 LNHNV, CDR2 YYDKDF (reference sequence). CDR3 protein: CATSRDKWDTEAFF. Here the CDR3 DNA reads TGTGCCACCAGCAGAGACAAATGGGACACTGAAGCTTTCTTT.

The chain is built from TRBV5-1 and TRBJ2-2; either TRBD1 or TRBD2 may supply D (7 bases each). This CDR3 spans 15 amino acids. Trimming left V 4 bases short and J 4 bases short, with 14 bases between. Germline CDR1 reads SGHRS; CDR2 reads YFSETQ. The CDR3 coding sequence is TGCGCCAGCAGCCAGCGGGGACAGATCACCGGGGAGCTGTTTTTT. This sequence encodes CASSQRGQITGELFF.

This clonotype was observed a handful of times. The chain recombines TRBV14 with TRBJ2-7, with 7 positions matching TRBD2. Germline CDR1 SGHDN, CDR2 FVKESK. J was trimmed by 6 bases and V by 0 bases; bases with no gene match: 5. The CDR3 totals 14 residues. CDR3: CASSQDLIAGEQYF. The CDR3, as DNA: TGTGCCAGCAGCCAAGATCTTATAGCGGGCGAGCAGTACTTC. The entire variable domain, with the rest obtained from reference TRBV14 and TRBJ2-7, is as follows: EAGVTQFPSHSVIEKGQTVTLRCDPISGHDNLYWYRRVMGKEIKFLLHFVKESKQDESGMPNNRFLAERTGGTYSTLKVQPAELEDSGVYFCASSQDLIAGEQYFGPGTRLTVT.

This clonotype was counted at least ten times. V gene TRBV28 combines with J gene TRBJ2-7; 8 bases match TRBD1. Germline V gene sequence: CDR1 MDHEN, CDR2 SYDVKM. The CDR3 contains 15 residues. Losses at the gene ends were 6 bases for V and 0 bases for J; bases not matched to a gene: 7. CDR3 residues: CASRSTGDPSYEQYF. The CDR3 DNA follows: TGTGCCAGCAGGTCGACAGGGGATCCCTCCTACGAGCAGTACTTC.

This clonotype was picked up many times. The J gene is TRBJ1-2, the V gene TRBV11-2, with D uncertain. V was cut by 8 bases and J by 4 bases, with 17 bases left in between. CDR1 and CDR2 (germline): SGHAT, FQNNGV. There are 14 residues in the CDR3. CDR3 DNA sequence: TGTGCCAGCCGCCCCATAATCCGGGCCTATGGCTACACCTTC. Its protein is CASRPIIRAYGYTF.

The chain couples TRBV25-1 to TRBJ1-4; TRBD1 might be the D (5 bases). The CDR3 runs to 16 residues. Germline values: CDR1 MGHDK, CDR2 SYGVNS. V was pared by 4 bases and J by 0 bases, with 12 bases between. This CDR3 is CASSGSPGPTNEKLFF. The CDR3 coding sequence is TGTGCCAGCAGTGGCTCACCGGGACCAACTAATGAAAAACTGTTTTTT.

This clonotype was detected ten times or more. The chain joins TRBV12-3 or TRBV12-4 to TRBJ2-5; D is ambiguous. Between the trimmed V and J ends, which lost 4 bases and 0 bases, there was a span of 6 bases. The CDR3 has 13 amino acids. CDR3 coding DNA: TGTGCCAGCAGTTGGAGTTACCAAGAGACCCAGTACTTC. Translation gives CASSWSYQETQYF.

This clonotype has only a few counts. V is TRBV25-1 and J is TRBJ2-5; no definite D call. V lost 6 bases and J lost 5, with 22 bases in between. The CDR3 extends over 16 amino acids. CDR1 MGHDK and CDR2 SYGVNS come from the germline V gene. The CDR3 here is CASRNLGGASTETQYF. CDR3 DNA sequence: TGTGCCAGCAGAAACCTCGGCGGAGCGTCGACGGAGACCCAGTACTTC. Using reference TRBV25-1 and TRBJ2-5 for the parts outside the CDR3, the full variable domain is EADIYQTPRYLVIGTGKKITLECSQTMGHDKMYWYQQDPGMELHLIHYSYGVNSTEKGDLSSESTVSRIRTEHFPLTLESARPSHTSQYLCASRNLGGASTETQYFGPGTRLLVL.

In this sample, this clonotype turned up many times. The chain uses TRBV3-1 and TRBJ1-5; no clear D gene. CDR1 is LGHDT, CDR2 YNNKEL, per germline (reference sequence). This CDR3 has 13 residues. Trimming cost V 0 bases and J 6 bases, with 6 bases left between them. CDR3 amino acids: CASSQEVSQPQHF. CDR3 DNA sequence: TGTGCCAGCAGCCAAGAAGTCTCTCAGCCCCAGCATTTT.

There are many counts of this clonotype. The V call is TRBV5-1, the J call TRBJ2-7; possible D gene TRBD2, 7 bases. Per germline, CDR1 SGHRS and CDR2 YFSETQ. The CDR3 totals 13 residues. V gave up 5 bases and J gave up 3 bases, with 12 bases separating them. This CDR3 is CASRGGGGYEQYF. In DNA form, the CDR3 reads TGCGCCAGCAGGGGAGGGGGTGGCTACGAGCAGTACTTC.

J is TRBJ1-1 and V is TRBV20-1; D is undetermined. V was pared by 0 bases and J by 5 bases, with 13 bases between. This CDR3 is built from 14 residues. Per the germline V gene, CDR1 is DFQATT and CDR2 is SNEGSKA (reference sequence). The CDR3 DNA reads as TGCAGTGCTAGAGATTTGAAGCGGCGAACTGAAGCTTTCTTT. This encodes CSARDLKRRTEAFF.

This clonotype was counted between two and nine times. J is TRBJ2-7 and V is TRBV12-5; the match to TRBD2 covers 11 bases. The CDR3 consists of 16 residues. Germline-derived CDR1 and CDR2 are LGHNT and FRNRAP. Unmatched junction bases numbered 4, after V lost 0 bases and J lost 3 bases. The CDR3 protein is CASGLVLAGGIYEQYF. The CDR3 nucleotides are TGTGCTAGTGGTTTGGTCCTAGCGGGAGGCATCTACGAGCAGTACTTC. The full variable domain, its missing parts supplied by reference TRBV12-5 and TRBJ2-7, is DARVTQTPRHKVTEMGQEVTMRCQPILGHNTVFWYRQTMMQGLELLAYFRNRAPLDDSGMPKDRFSAEMPDATLATLKIQPSEPRDSAVYFCASGLVLAGGIYEQYFGPGTRLTVT.

The V and J genes are TRBV4-1 and TRBJ2-5; no reliable D call. Trimming removed 1 base from V and 1 base from J, with 7 bases in between. The germline CDR1 and CDR2 sequences are MGHRA and YSYEKL. The CDR3 runs to 14 residues. The chain's CDR3 is CASSQVYAQETQYF. The CDR3 DNA is TGCGCCAGCAGCCAAGTATACGCCCAAGAGACCCAGTACTTC.